Below, 8 T cell receptor beta chains from the same sample are listed, as sequenced in a study of T cell changes during pregnancy in multiple sclerosis. Method: immunoSEQ multiplex PCR; TCRdb's copy keeps in-frame clones and lacks some. The table lists about 40,000 clones, 94% of them singletons, with approximately 1.8% in the top ten. The material sequenced was peripheral blood, taken in the third trimester of pregnancy. The receptors were sampled from a female donor with multiple sclerosis, enrolled in a pregnancy study.

A remark on this clone: The junction and the germline gene differ at one end; a read error may be behind it. The chain combines TRBV7-7 with TRBJ2-5, with D possibly being TRBD2 (7 bases). The CDR3 totals 15 residues. The germline V gene has CDR1 SSHAT and CDR2 FNYEAQ (reference sequence). The CDR3 bases are TGTGCTAGCAGCTTAGGGCGGGGGCCTCAAGAGACCCAGTACTTC. It specifies CASSLGRGPQETQYF.

The chain recombines TRBV18 with TRBJ2-1; the match to TRBD2 covers 7 bases. The junction had 7 bases not matched to a gene; V was cut back by 0 bases and J by 5 bases. The CDR3 spans 16 residues. Germline CDR1 is KGHSH and CDR2 is LQKENI. This CDR3 reads CASSPPSLATNNEQFF. CDR3 sequence (DNA): TGTGCCAGCTCACCACCATCACTAGCGACAAACAATGAGCAGTTCTTC.

The chain joins TRBV7-9 to TRBJ2-4, with TRBD2 identical over 15 bases. Germline V gene lookup returns CDR1 SEHNR and CDR2 FQNEAQ (reference sequence). V lost 5 bases and J lost 6; bases outside the gene matches: 14. This CDR3 is 19 amino acids long. Written as DNA, the CDR3 is TGTGCCAGCAGCGGACTAGCGGGAGGGCCTTCCACCAGACTAAACATTCAGTACTTC. It yields the protein CASSGLAGGPSTRLNIQYF.

The genes are TRBV27 and TRBJ2-6; weak D call: TRBD1 (5 bases). There are 17 residues in the CDR3. Trimming took off 5 bases at V and 0 bases at J, with 14 bases between the two ends. Germline V CDR1 and CDR2: MNHEY, SMNVEV (reference sequence). The CDR3 region is CASSPLDSNSGANVLTF. The CDR3 coding sequence is TGTGCCAGCAGTCCGCTAGACAGCAACTCTGGGGCCAACGTCCTGACTTTC.

V gene TRBV6-6 combines with J gene TRBJ1-2; 7 positions agree with TRBD1. J gave up 8 bases and V 5 bases, and 8 bases lay outside the gene matches. Germline loops: CDR1 MNHNY, CDR2 SVGAGI (reference sequence). The CDR3 runs to 13 residues. CDR3 region: CASSLTGTGGYTF. The DNA of the CDR3 is TGTGCCAGCAGTCTGACAGGGACTGGCGGCTACACCTTC.

This chain joins TRBV7-9 and TRBJ1-5; D is unresolved. This CDR3 spans 18 amino acids. V lost 1 base and J 0 bases, leaving 16 bases between the germline ends. From germline, CDR1 is SEHNR and CDR2 FQNEAQ (reference sequence). The DNA for the CDR3 is TGTGCCAGCAGCTTAGTTGGTAGGGAGGGAATTAGCAATCAGCCCCAGCATTTT. Translation: CASSLVGREGISNQPQHF.

In DNA form, the CDR3 reads TGTGCCAGCCACTCTGGAAACACCATATATTTT. It codes for CASHSGNTIYF. V is TRBV6-5 and J is TRBJ1-3, with no clear D. Trimming shortened V by 8 bases and J by 0 bases, and 2 bases separated the two germline ends. This CDR3 is 11 amino acids long. Germline V gene lookup returns CDR1 MNHEY and CDR2 SVGAGI.

This chain links TRBV30 with TRBJ2-1, with D possibly TRBD2 on 6 matching bases. CDR1 GTSNPN and CDR2 SVGIG come from the germline V gene (reference sequence). The CDR3 consists of 15 residues. Deletions cut 4 bases from V and 0 bases from J, with 13 bases between. CDR3 region: CAWIGDSSSYNEQFF. CDR3 sequence (DNA): TGTGCCTGGATAGGGGACTCCAGCTCCTACAATGAGCAGTTCTTC.